This T cell receptor (beta chain) was sequenced in a study of blood T cell repertoires in COVID-19 (dated by TCRdb to about 2020). Notes on the research overall: Collaborator samples came from the United States, Italy and Spain and covered acute and convalescent phases of COVID-19. Nearly every sample came with metadata listing a de-identified subject ID, COVID-19 status, age in years and sex. The prospective study material was composed of cDNA or gDNA derived from T cells, B-cell-depleted T cells, or PBMCs. Deeply sampled blood TCRbeta repertoires from subjects exposed to, actively infected with, or recovered from COVID-19 were included in the dataset. The repertoires were released in a freely available public database meant as a resource for research on the immune response to SARS-CoV-2. Where available, HLA class I and class II types were obtained from metadata supplied by the sample provider rather than from assay-based typing. The samples were drawn from the first 160 participants of the ongoing ImmuneRACE study and from 950 to 1,500 subjects provided by 6 global collaborators.

TCRbeta CDR3 regions were amplified from genomic DNA using the immunoSEQ Assay, a bias-controlled multiplex PCR. As for the authors' bioinformatics: Within the assay, amplification of reference gene primers was used to estimate how many nucleated cells each sample contained. Sequence reads were collapsed and filtered to measure the absolute abundance of every unique TCRbeta CDR3 rearrangement. Productive Simpson clonality was computed per sample as the square root of Simpson's diversity index over productive rearrangements. Not all clones reach the TCRdb copy of this immuneACCESS table, which keeps in-frame sequences only. Checked studies attribute under half of the gap to unresolved V genes and leave the rest unexplained. That table supplies the V and J calls and clone size; D and trimming were determined from the DNA. The sample data list about 27,000 clones, and 87% of these were observed just once. The ten most abundant clones make up around 7.9% of the sample.

The study at large found these results: The amount of clinical and demographic metadata varied by source and participant and was provided uncurated.

Turning to this clone: No cognate antigen has been identified for it. The record has no base qualities; no much larger clone is one base away.

The CDR3 runs 16 residues from the cysteine to the phenylalanine. Only the CDR3 portion is preserved as DNA: 48 bases, with reading frame beginning at the first base. The germline V gene supplies CDR1 MDHEN and CDR2 SYDVKM. Clipping removes 2 bases from V and 1 base from J, with 5 as the unmatched junction base count. Whole blood was collected in K2EDTA tubes by collaborating institutions according to the institutions' own protocols. For TCRbeta analysis, collaborator samples were shipped as frozen whole blood, as isolated PBMCs, or as DNA extracted from either sample type. The sequence is built from TRBV28 and TRBJ1-5, and 7 bases in between align with TRBD1. The clonotype comes from a man aged 45 to 65 with active COVID-19. The sample was peripheral blood. The nucleotide sequence reads TGTGCCAGCAGTTTAGGAAACAGGGGAAGCAATCAGCCCCAGCATTTT. The resulting protein is CASSLGNRGSNQPQHF. When the CDR3 is completed using the reference TRBV28 and TRBJ1-5 genes on either side, the full variable domain is DVKVTQSSRYLVKRTGEKVFLECVQDMDHENMFWYRQDPGLGLRLIYFSYDVKMKEKGDIPEGYSVSREKKERFSLILESASTNQTSMYLCASSLGNRGSNQPQHFGDGTRLSIL.